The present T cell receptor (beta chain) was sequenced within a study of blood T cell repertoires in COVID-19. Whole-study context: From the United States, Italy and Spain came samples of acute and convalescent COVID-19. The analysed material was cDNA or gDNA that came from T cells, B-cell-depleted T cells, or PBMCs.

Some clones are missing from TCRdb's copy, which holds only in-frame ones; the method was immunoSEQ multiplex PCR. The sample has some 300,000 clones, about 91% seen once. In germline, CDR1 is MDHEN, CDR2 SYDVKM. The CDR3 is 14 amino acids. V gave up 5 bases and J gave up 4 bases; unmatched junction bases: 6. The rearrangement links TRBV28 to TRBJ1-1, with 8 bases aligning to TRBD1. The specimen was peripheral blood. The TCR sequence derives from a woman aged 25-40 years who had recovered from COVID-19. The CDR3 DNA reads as TGTGCCAGCAGTCCCGGACAGGGCAGCACTGAAGCTTTCTTT. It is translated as CASSPGQGSTEAFF.